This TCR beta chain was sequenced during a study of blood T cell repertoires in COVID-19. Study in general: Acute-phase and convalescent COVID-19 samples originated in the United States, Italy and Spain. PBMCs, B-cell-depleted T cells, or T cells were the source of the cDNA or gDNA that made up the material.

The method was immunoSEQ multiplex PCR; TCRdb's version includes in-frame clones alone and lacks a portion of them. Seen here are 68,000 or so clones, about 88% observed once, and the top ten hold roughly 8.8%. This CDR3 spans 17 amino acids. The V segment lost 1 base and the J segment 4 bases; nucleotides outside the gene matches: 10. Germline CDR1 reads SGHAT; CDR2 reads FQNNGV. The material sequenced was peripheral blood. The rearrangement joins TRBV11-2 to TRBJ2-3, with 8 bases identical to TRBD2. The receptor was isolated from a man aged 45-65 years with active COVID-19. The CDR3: CASSLVGRGDAADTQYF. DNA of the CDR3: TGTGCCAGCAGCTTAGTAGGGCGGGGGGACGCGGCAGATACGCAGTATTTT.